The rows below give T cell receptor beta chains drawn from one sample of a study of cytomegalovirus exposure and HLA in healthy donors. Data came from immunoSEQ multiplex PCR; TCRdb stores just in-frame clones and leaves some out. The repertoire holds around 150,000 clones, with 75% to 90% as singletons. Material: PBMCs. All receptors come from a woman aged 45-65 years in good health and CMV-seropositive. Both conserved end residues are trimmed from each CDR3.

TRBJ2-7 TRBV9 ASSVGGPAYEQY
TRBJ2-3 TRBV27 ASSTGFTDTQY
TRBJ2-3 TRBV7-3 ASSLKGGVRTDTQY
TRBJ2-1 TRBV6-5 ASSLQGGTTRGEQF
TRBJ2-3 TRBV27 ASSLSTPGLGHTQY
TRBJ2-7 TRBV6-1 ASSETEAGKKYEQY
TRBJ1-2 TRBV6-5 ASSLTGARYGYT
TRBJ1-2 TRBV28 ASRVQGQGVRGYT
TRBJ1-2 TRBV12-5 ASGSNSQGPEKRWT
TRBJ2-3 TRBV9 ASSALAGGTDTQY
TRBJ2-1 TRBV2 ASSEIWGQYNEQF
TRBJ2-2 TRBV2 ASTGRTANTGELF
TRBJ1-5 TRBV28 ASSQAKGGVWNQPQH
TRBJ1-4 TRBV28 ASSLMRGRPNEKLF
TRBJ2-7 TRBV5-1 ASRDRGAYEQY
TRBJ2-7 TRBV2 ASSLEREVYEQY
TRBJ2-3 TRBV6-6 ASSYSGGRTDTQY
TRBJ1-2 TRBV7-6 ASSHGQFYGYT
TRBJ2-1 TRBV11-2 ASSLQGLYGNEQF
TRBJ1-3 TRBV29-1 SVERQDGNTIY
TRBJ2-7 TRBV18 ASSPGLALHEQY
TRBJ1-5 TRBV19 ASSTPAGTGGNQPQH
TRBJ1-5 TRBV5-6 ASSLGGGGQPQH
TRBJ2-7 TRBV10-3 AISEPGQGAPYEQY
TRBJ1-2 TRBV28 ASTPSSSDRGQLGYT
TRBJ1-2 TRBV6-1 ASSEWARGEDGYT
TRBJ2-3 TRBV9 ASSPQSRGDTQY
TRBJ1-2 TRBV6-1 ASEDSWGGNYGYT
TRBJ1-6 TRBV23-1 ASSFPRSGKGNSPLH
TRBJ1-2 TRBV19 ASRLDRDGYT
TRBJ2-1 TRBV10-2 ASSGQNNEQF
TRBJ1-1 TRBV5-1 ASSQQGRGTEAF
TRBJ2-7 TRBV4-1 ASSQDRSTTYEQY
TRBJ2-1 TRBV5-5 ASSLSGNEQF
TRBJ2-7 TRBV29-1 SVIRGIPYEQY
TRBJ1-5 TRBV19 ASSEGQPNQPQH
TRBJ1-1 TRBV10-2 ASSEPTRDMNTEAF
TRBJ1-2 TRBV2 ASSEARFEGGKGYT
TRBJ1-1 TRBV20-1 SARDGSDAF
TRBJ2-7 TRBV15 ATSSQTGTGYEQY
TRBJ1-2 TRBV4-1 ASSQELTGGYGYT
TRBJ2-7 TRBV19 ASRADRGKSHEQY
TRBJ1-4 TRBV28 ASSSEKLF
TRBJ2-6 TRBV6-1 ASTPVTPGANVLT
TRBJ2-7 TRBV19 ASSGTGTLSYEQY
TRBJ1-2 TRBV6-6 ASNDRAGGYT
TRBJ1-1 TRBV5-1 ASSPNDRENTEAF
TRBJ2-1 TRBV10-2 ASGVPRGSYNEQF
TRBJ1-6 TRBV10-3 AIRTAYNSPLH
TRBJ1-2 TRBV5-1 ASSRSEGVFNSYT
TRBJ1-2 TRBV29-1 SVESYGYT
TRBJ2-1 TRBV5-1 ASSLDQMGEF
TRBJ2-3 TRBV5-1 ASSPRAGLSDTQY
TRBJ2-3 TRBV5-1 ASGATGGTDTQY
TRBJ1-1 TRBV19 ASSMGDIEAF
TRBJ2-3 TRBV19 ASGSFRGTDTQY
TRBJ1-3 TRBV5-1 ASSFGTDTYSGNTIY
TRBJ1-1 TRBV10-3 AISGEGGATEAF
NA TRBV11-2 ASSATLDIEQY
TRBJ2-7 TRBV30 AWSPKPGLGLYEQY